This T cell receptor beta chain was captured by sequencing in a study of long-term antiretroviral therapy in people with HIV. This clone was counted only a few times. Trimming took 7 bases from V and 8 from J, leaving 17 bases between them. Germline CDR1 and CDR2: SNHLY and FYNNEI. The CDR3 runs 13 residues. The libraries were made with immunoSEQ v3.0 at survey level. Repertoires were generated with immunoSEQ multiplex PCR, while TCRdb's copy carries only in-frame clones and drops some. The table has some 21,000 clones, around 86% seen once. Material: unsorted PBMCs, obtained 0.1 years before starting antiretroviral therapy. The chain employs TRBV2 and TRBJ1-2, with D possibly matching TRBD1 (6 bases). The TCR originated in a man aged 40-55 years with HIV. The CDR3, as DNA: TGTGCCAGCACTTTACAGGGAATCGAGGGCTACACCTTC. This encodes CASTLQGIEGYTF.